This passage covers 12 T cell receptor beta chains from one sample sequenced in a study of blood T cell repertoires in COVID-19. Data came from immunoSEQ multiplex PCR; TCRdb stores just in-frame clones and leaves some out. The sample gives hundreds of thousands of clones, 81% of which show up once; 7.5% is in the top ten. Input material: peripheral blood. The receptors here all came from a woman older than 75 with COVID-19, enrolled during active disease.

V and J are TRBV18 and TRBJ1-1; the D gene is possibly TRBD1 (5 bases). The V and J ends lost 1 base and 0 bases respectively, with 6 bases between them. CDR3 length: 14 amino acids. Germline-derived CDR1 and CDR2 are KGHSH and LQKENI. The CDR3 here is CASSPQGLNTEAFF. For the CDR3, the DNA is TGTGCCAGCTCACCACAGGGGCTGAACACTGAAGCTTTCTTT.

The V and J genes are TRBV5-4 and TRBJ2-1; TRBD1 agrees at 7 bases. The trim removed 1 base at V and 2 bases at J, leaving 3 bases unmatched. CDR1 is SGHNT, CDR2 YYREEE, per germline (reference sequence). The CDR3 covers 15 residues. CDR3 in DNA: TGTGCCAGCAGCTTGCGACAGGGTCCCTACAATGAGCAGTTCTTC. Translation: CASSLRQGPYNEQFF.

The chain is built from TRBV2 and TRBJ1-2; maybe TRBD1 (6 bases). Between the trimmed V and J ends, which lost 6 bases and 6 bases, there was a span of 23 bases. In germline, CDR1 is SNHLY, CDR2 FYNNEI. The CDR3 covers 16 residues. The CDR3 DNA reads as TGTGCCAGCAGACGGGAAGGCAGGGGTGGTGGGGATGGCTACACCTTC. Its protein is CASRREGRGGGDGYTF.

CDR3 in amino acids: CASSQPRSQETQYF. The CDR3 DNA is TGTGCCAGCAGCCAACCCCGGAGCCAAGAGACCCAGTACTTC. J is TRBJ2-5 and V is TRBV4-2, with D uncertain. V was clipped by 2 bases and J by 1 base, with 8 bases between them. In germline, CDR1 is LGHNA, CDR2 YNFKEQ. The CDR3 is 14 residues long.

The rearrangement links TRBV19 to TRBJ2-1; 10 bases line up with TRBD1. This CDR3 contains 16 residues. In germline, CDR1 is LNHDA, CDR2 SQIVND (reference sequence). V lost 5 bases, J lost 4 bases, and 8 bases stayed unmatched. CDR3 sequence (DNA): TGTGCCAGTAGTCCCTTCCGACAGGGGGCTTACAATGAGCAGTTCTTC. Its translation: CASSPFRQGAYNEQFF.

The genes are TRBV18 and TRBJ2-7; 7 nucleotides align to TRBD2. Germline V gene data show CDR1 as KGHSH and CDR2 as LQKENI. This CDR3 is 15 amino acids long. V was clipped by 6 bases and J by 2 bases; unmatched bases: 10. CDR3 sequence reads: CASSQVAGLAYEQYF. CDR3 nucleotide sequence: TGTGCCAGCTCCCAAGTAGCGGGCCTAGCCTACGAGCAGTACTTC. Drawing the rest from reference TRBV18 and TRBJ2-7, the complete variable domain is NAGVMQNPRHLVRRRGQEARLRCSPMKGHSHVYWYRQLPEEGLKFMVYLQKENIIDESGMPKERFSAEFPKEGPSILRIQQVVRGDSAAYFCASSQVAGLAYEQYFGPGTRLTVT.

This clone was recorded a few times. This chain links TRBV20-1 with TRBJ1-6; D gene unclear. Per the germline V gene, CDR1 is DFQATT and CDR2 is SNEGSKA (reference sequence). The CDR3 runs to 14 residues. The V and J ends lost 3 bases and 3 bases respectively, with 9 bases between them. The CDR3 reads CSASRPGYNSPLHF. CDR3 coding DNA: TGCAGTGCTAGTCGCCCCGGCTATAATTCACCCCTCCACTTT.

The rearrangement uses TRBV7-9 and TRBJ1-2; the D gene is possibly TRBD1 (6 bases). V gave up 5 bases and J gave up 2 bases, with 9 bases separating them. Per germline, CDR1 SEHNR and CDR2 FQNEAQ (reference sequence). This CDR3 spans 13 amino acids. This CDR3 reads CASSQQGNYGYTF. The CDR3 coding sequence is TGTGCCAGCAGCCAACAGGGAAACTATGGCTACACCTTC.

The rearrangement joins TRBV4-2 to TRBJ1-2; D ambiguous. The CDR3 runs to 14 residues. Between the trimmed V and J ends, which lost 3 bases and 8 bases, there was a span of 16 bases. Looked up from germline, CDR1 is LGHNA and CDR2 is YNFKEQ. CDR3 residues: CASSQEGGLRGYTF. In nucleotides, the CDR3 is TGTGCCAGCAGCCAGGAAGGAGGGTTGAGGGGCTACACCTTC.

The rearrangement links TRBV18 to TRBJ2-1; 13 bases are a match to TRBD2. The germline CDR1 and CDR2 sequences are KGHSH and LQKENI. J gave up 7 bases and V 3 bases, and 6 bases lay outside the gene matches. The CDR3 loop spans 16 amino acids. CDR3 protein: CASSPGTSGVRNEQFF. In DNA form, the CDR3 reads TGTGCCAGCTCACCCGGGACTAGCGGGGTCCGGAATGAGCAGTTCTTC.

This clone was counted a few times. CDR3 coding DNA: TGCGCCAGCAGCCGCGGATCTAGCGGGGGGGCAGATACGCAGTATTTT. Translation gives CASSRGSSGGADTQYF. The chain has TRBV4-1 and TRBJ2-3; 12 nucleotides agree with TRBD2. Germline V gene lookup returns CDR1 MGHRA and CDR2 YSYEKL. This CDR3 is built from 16 residues. V shed 4 bases, J shed 4 bases, and the junction held 6 bases outside the gene matches.

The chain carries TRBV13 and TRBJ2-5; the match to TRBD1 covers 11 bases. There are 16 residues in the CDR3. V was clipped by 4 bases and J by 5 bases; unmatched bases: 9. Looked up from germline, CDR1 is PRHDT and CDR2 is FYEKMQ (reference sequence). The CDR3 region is CASSSPRTGGEETQYF. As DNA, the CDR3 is TGTGCCAGCAGCTCTCCACGGACAGGGGGCGAGGAGACCCAGTACTTC. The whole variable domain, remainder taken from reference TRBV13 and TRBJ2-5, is AAGVIQSPRHLIKEKRETATLKCYPIPRHDTVYWYQQGPGQDPQFLISFYEKMQSDKGSIPDRFSAQQFSDYHSELNMSSLELGDSALYFCASSSPRTGGEETQYFGPGTRLLVL.